Each of the 6 T cell receptor beta chains below was sequenced from the same sample in a study of T-cell reconstitution after alpha-beta-depleted transplantation in children. As it was prepared, the TCRbeta library received unique molecular identifiers. MiXCR was run by TCRdb on the PCR reads, yielding one entry per CDR3 protein. The data hold approximately 1,000,000 distinct CDR3 sequences, with about 29% observed a single time. Material: PBMCs, mostly from graft donor cells, obtained 360 days after TCRalphabeta/CD19-depleted stem cell transplant. These receptors all come from a boy less than two years old who had a stem cell transplant for SCID, so the T cells may come from the graft donor.

The rearrangement uses TRBV4-2 and TRBJ2-5; 8 nucleotides align to TRBD2. Germline V lookup: CDR1 LGHNA, CDR2 YNFKEQ. The J segment lost 2 bases and the V segment lost 0 bases, leaving 8 bases of the junction unmatched. The CDR3 is made up of 17 amino acids. The CDR3 spells CASSQDPLRGGQETQYF. The CDR3 nucleotides are TGTGCCAGCAGCCAAGATCCCCTCCGGGGGGGACAAGAGACCCAGTACTTC.

The chain has TRBV28 and TRBJ1-5; D gene unclear. Trimming took 3 bases from V and 0 from J, leaving 15 bases between them. This CDR3 spans 17 amino acids. Germline CDR1 MDHEN, CDR2 SYDVKM. The CDR3 loop is CASSLAPEDYSNQPQHF. In DNA, the CDR3 is TGTGCCAGCAGTTTGGCCCCGGAGGATTATAGCAATCAGCCCCAGCATTTT. The whole variable domain, filled in from reference TRBV28 and TRBJ1-5, reads DVKVTQSSRYLVKRTGEKVFLECVQDMDHENMFWYRQDPGLGLRLIYFSYDVKMKEKGDIPEGYSVSREKKERFSLILESASTNQTSMYLCASSLAPEDYSNQPQHFGDGTRLSIL.

CDR3 DNA: TGTGCCAGCAGCTCAGAGGGGGGTGACAGGGCCTACAATGAGCAGTTCTTC. It codes for CASSSEGGDRAYNEQFF. The rearrangement links TRBV11-2 to TRBJ2-1; a weak D match, TRBD1 (7 bases). Trimming stripped 4 bases from V and 2 bases from J, with 18 bases between. The CDR3 runs 17 residues. Per the germline V gene, CDR1 is SGHAT and CDR2 is FQNNGV.

This sequence joins TRBV6-2 or TRBV6-3 and TRBJ2-7; D unclear. Trimming cost V 5 bases and J 1 base, with 15 bases left between them. The CDR3 loop spans 15 amino acids. CDR1 MNHEY and CDR2 SVGEGT come from the germline V gene. The CDR3 protein is CASSSRTTSSYEQYF. In nucleotides, the CDR3 is TGTGCCAGCAGTAGCCGTACGACTTCTTCCTACGAGCAGTACTTC.

This chain connects TRBV6-5 to TRBJ2-6, with D hard to call. V dropped 7 bases and J dropped 9 bases, with 16 bases sitting between them. This CDR3 spans 14 amino acids. The V gene's germline CDR1 is MNHEY and CDR2 SVGAGI. The CDR3: CASTPTRGHNVLTF. The CDR3 DNA reads as TGTGCCAGCACACCAACTCGTGGCCACAACGTCCTGACTTTC.

This clonotype showed up just once. The V gene is TRBV7-2, the J gene TRBJ2-1; D gene ambiguous. Germline CDR1 SGHTA, CDR2 FQGNSA. Trimming shortened V by 8 bases and J by 4 bases, and 12 bases separated the two germline ends. This CDR3 spans 13 amino acids. CDR3 coding DNA: TGTGCCAGCGGGTTCCTCATTTACAATGAGCAGTTCTTC. Its protein product is CASGFLIYNEQFF.